This TCR beta chain was documented in a study of cytomegalovirus exposure and HLA in healthy donors. The study, taken as a whole, reports: Most TCR sequences were rare, but some public TCRs occurred in many donors.

This clone was picked up one time. Its antigen is still unknown. The CDR3 sequence is 16 residues long. Trimming at V came to 1 base and at J to 3 bases, leaving 4 bases not matched to a gene. Germline-derived CDR1 and CDR2 are GTSNPN and SVGIG (reference sequence). Assay used: immunoSEQ multiplex PCR; TCRdb lists only in-frame clones, some missing. There are tens of thousands of clones in the sample; 80% to 90% occur only once, and 3% to 4% lies in the top ten. Sequenced material: PBMCs. The sequence came from a woman aged 18-29 years in good health and CMV-seropositive. This chain links TRBV30 with TRBJ2-6; TRBD2 agrees at 9 bases. CDR3 coding DNA: TGTGCCTGGAGTGGCGGGGGGGCGAGTGGGGCCAACGTCCTGACTTTC. It codes for CAWSGGGASGANVLTF.